A single sample is the source of the 22 T cell receptor beta chains below, sequenced in a study of OX40 agonist ivuxolimab in advanced cancers. TCRdb's copy holds only in-frame clones and misses some; the assay was immunoSEQ multiplex PCR. The sample shows more than 15,000 clones, about four fifths of them seen only once. The sample here was CD4+ or CD8+ T cells sorted from blood, taken in a trial of the OX40 agonist ivuxolimab. Receptor source: an adult with an advanced solid tumor such as melanoma, head and neck, liver or kidney cancer.

The chain combines TRBV28 with TRBJ2-1; 8 bases line up with TRBD2. Germline V gene data show CDR1 as MDHEN and CDR2 as SYDVKM. V gave up 2 bases and J gave up 7 bases; unmatched junction bases: 10. This CDR3 has 16 amino acids. CDR3 coding DNA: TGTGCCAGCAGTTTAGGGGGGAGCGGGAGTAGTAATGAGCAGTTCTTC. Its translation: CASSLGGSGSSNEQFF.

The chain employs TRBV7-2 and TRBJ1-4; 7 bases are a match to TRBD1. V lost 3 bases and J lost 0; bases outside the gene matches: 7. Looked up from germline, CDR1 is SGHTA and CDR2 is FQGNSA. This CDR3 is built from 17 residues. CDR3: CASSLTRDRPTNEKLFF. The CDR3 DNA is TGTGCCAGCAGCTTGACCCGGGACAGACCAACTAATGAAAAACTGTTTTTT.

The rearrangement joins TRBV7-9 to TRBJ2-3; D is possibly TRBD1 (5 bases). Germline V CDR1 and CDR2: SEHNR, FQNEAQ (reference sequence). The ends were cut back, 5 bases at V and 1 base at J, with 19 bases in the middle. The CDR3 is made up of 17 amino acids. CDR3 in DNA: TGTGCCAGCAGCCCGGACACCACCGTTATCCGCACAGATACGCAGTATTTT. Its translation: CASSPDTTVIRTDTQYF. The variable domain in full, with the rest retrieved from reference TRBV7-9 and TRBJ2-3, is DTGVSQNPRHKITKRGQNVTFRCDPISEHNRLYWYRQTLGQGPEFLTYFQNEAQLEKSRLLSDRFSAERPKGSFSTLEIQRTEQGDSAMYLCASSPDTTVIRTDTQYFGPGTRLTVL.

The chain combines TRBV7-9 with TRBJ2-1; 12 nucleotides align to TRBD2. The CDR3 totals 15 residues. Germline CDR1 is SEHNR and CDR2 is FQNEAQ (reference sequence). With V trimmed by 4 bases and J by 7 bases, 5 bases remained unmatched. The CDR3 sequence is CASSSLAGGGNEQFF. The DNA of the CDR3 is TGTGCCAGCAGCTCACTAGCGGGAGGTGGAAATGAGCAGTTCTTC.

The chain links TRBV29-1 to TRBJ2-7; no clear D gene. The CDR3 loop spans 12 amino acids. CDR1 and CDR2 from the germline V gene are SQVTM and ANQGSEA. V dropped 4 bases and J dropped 2 bases, with 9 bases sitting between them. Written as DNA, the CDR3 is TGCAGCGTTGTGGTGGGCCCCTACGAGCAGTACTTC. Encoded protein: CSVVVGPYEQYF.

The gene calls are TRBV5-4 and TRBJ2-3; perhaps TRBD2 as D (5 bases). The CDR3 is made up of 14 amino acids. V dropped 3 bases and J dropped 4 bases, with 12 bases sitting between them. From germline, CDR1 is SGHNT and CDR2 YYREEE (reference sequence). The CDR3 sequence: CASSSQRGSDTQYF. The CDR3 DNA reads as TGTGCCAGCAGCTCACAACGGGGATCAGATACGCAGTATTTT. The full variable domain, completed using reference TRBV5-4 and TRBJ2-3, is ETGVTQSPTHLIKTRGQQVTLRCSSQSGHNTVSWYQQALGQGPQFIFQYYREEENGRGNFPPRFSGLQFPNYSSELNVNALELDDSALYLCASSSQRGSDTQYFGPGTRLTVL.

The chain employs TRBV6-6 and TRBJ2-7; 11 positions match TRBD1. CDR1 and CDR2 (germline): MNHNY, SVGAGI (reference sequence). The trim removed 5 bases at V and 6 bases at J, leaving 9 bases unmatched. This CDR3 comprises 15 residues. The CDR3 protein is CASSGPGTGGSEQYF. CDR3 nucleotides: TGTGCCAGCAGTGGGCCGGGGACAGGGGGTTCCGAGCAGTACTTC.

The CDR3 loop reads CASSRLGTSGMGGETQYF. CDR3 DNA sequence: TGTGCCAGCAGCAGACTCGGCACTAGCGGGATGGGGGGAGAGACCCAGTACTTC. This chain joins TRBV2 and TRBJ2-5; 10 bases agree with TRBD2. Germline lookup yields CDR1 SNHLY and CDR2 FYNNEI. The CDR3 has 18 residues. V gave up 6 bases and J gave up 4 bases; unmatched junction bases: 17.

The chain recombines TRBV27 with TRBJ1-2; 9 bases line up with TRBD1. Trimming removed 5 bases from V and 8 bases from J; junction bases left unmatched: 15. Germline lookup yields CDR1 MNHEY and CDR2 SMNVEV (reference sequence). This CDR3 is built from 16 residues. The CDR3 nucleotides are TGTGCCAGCAGTGATTCAGGGACAGGGTACGTCGGGGGCTACACCTTC. It specifies CASSDSGTGYVGGYTF.

V is TRBV2 and J is TRBJ1-2; TRBD1 is a possible D gene (6 bases). There are 15 residues in the CDR3. Trimming left V 7 bases short and J 8 bases short, with 23 bases between. Germline values: CDR1 SNHLY, CDR2 FYNNEI. In nucleotides, the CDR3 is TGTGCCAGCACGTCGGGGGGTGGCAGGGGACACGGCTACACCTTC. Protein: CASTSGGGRGHGYTF.

This clone is labeled as medium-sized (0.01 to 0.1%). The chain recombines TRBV27 with TRBJ2-7; D perhaps matches TRBD2 (5 bases). The ends were cut back, 2 bases at V and 7 bases at J, with 24 bases in the middle. The CDR3 is 17 residues long. Germline values: CDR1 MNHEY, CDR2 SMNVEV (reference sequence). This CDR3 reads CASSLRSMSRGATEQYF. The CDR3 DNA reads as TGTGCCAGCAGTTTACGATCCATGTCCCGGGGTGCTACAGAGCAGTACTTC.

The V call is TRBV4-1, the J call TRBJ1-2; D gene uncertain. V was clipped by 0 bases and J by 0 bases, with 8 bases between them. Germline V gene lookup returns CDR1 MGHRA and CDR2 YSYEKL. The CDR3 covers 15 residues. This CDR3 reads CASSQEGGTNYGYTF. The CDR3 DNA sequence: TGCGCCAGCAGCCAAGAAGGCGGGACTAACTATGGCTACACCTTC.

The chain is built from TRBV27 and TRBJ1-6; D call uncertain. Germline lookup yields CDR1 MNHEY and CDR2 SMNVEV (reference sequence). This CDR3 has 15 residues. The V gene lost 6 bases and the J gene lost 7 bases, with 16 bases spanning the gap. The CDR3 is CASSLSPRRNSPLHF. CDR3 DNA sequence: TGTGCCAGCAGCCTATCTCCTAGAAGGAATTCACCCCTCCACTTT.

The table lists this clone with a count of one. The chain is built from TRBV5-4 and TRBJ1-6; 9 nucleotides match TRBD1. The V gene end was trimmed by 4 bases and the J gene end by 16 bases; junction bases not matched to a gene: 6. Germline CDR1 and CDR2: SGHNT and YYREEE (reference sequence). This CDR3 has 12 amino acids. The CDR3 reads CASSRGTGSLHF. In nucleotides, the CDR3 is TGTGCCAGCAGCCGGGGGACAGGGTCGCTCCACTTT.

The V call is TRBV5-6, the J call TRBJ2-1; D is unresolved. This CDR3 comprises 15 residues. Trimming removed 0 bases from V and 4 bases from J, with 11 bases in between. Germline V gives CDR1 SGHDT, CDR2 YYEEEE. The CDR3 coding sequence is TGTGCCAGCAGCTTGGATCTCGGCCAATACAATGAGCAGTTCTTC. Protein sequence: CASSLDLGQYNEQFF.

The chain employs TRBV5-8 and TRBJ1-5; D is perhaps TRBD1 (5 bases). CDR3 length: 16 amino acids. Germline V gives CDR1 SGHTS, CDR2 YDEGEE. V gave up 4 bases and J gave up 2 bases, with 16 bases separating them. Here the CDR3 reads CASSLGTQTGNQPQHF. In nucleotides, the CDR3 is TGTGCCAGCAGCCTCGGGACCCAGACGGGCAATCAGCCCCAGCATTTT.

The rearrangement joins TRBV19 to TRBJ2-5; D is perhaps TRBD2 (6 bases). Germline values: CDR1 LNHDA, CDR2 SQIVND (reference sequence). This CDR3 contains 13 residues. The V end lost 5 bases, the J end lost 5 bases, and 12 bases lay between the germline ends. CDR3 DNA: TGTGCCAGTAGTTTCGGGACTCGGGAGACCCAGTACTTC. Amino acid sequence: CASSFGTRETQYF.

The table lists this clone with a count of one. This chain links TRBV5-1 with TRBJ2-7, with D uncertain. The CDR3 contains 14 residues. V was clipped by 5 bases and J by 0 bases, with 12 bases between them. Germline-derived CDR1 and CDR2 are SGHRS and YFSETQ. CDR3 bases: TGCGCCAGCAGGGATGACTTGAGCTCCTACGAGCAGTACTTC. Translated: CASRDDLSSYEQYF. The complete variable domain, with remaining parts taken from reference TRBV5-1 and TRBJ2-7, reads KAGVTQTPRYLIKTRGQQVTLSCSPISGHRSVSWYQQTPGQGLQFLFEYFSETQRNKGNFPGRFSGRQFSNSRSEMNVSTLELGDSALYLCASRDDLSSYEQYFGPGTRLTVT.

The rearrangement uses TRBV10-1 and TRBJ2-4; TRBD2 is a possible D gene (5 bases). CDR1 is WNHNN, CDR2 SYGVQD, per germline (reference sequence). The CDR3 runs to 15 residues. V shed 6 bases and J shed 5 bases, with 17 bases lying between them. CDR3 protein: CASSGTTASQNIQYF. CDR3 in DNA: TGCGCCAGCAGCGGTACCACAGCTAGCCAAAACATTCAGTACTTC.

The CDR3 here is CASFSVGGLLHF. CDR3 bases: TGTGCCAGCTTCTCGGTAGGGGGCCTCCTCCACTTT. The chain employs TRBV6-6 and TRBJ1-6, with 7 positions matching TRBD1. The CDR3 totals 12 residues. V shed 8 bases, J shed 15 bases, and the junction held 10 bases outside the gene matches. Germline V gene sequence: CDR1 MNHNY, CDR2 SVGAGI (reference sequence).

V is TRBV27 and J is TRBJ2-2, with unresolved D. V gave up 10 bases and J gave up 8 bases, with 14 bases separating them. In germline, CDR1 is MNHEY, CDR2 SMNVEV (reference sequence). This CDR3 comprises 12 residues. The CDR3 coding sequence is TGTGCCACCGGCGGCGTCCGGGGGGAGCTGTTTTTT. It specifies CATGGVRGELFF.

The V call is TRBV6-5, the J call TRBJ2-7; D gene ambiguous. Germline loops: CDR1 MNHEY, CDR2 SVGAGI. The CDR3 length is 13 residues. V dropped 6 bases and J dropped 3 bases, with 12 bases sitting between them. The CDR3 protein is CASRGSQIYEQYF. DNA for the CDR3: TGTGCCAGCAGGGGCAGCCAGATCTACGAGCAGTACTTC.